This paragraph reports one T cell receptor beta chain. This clonotype occurred a few times. Its antigen target is currently unknown. No base quality values were provided; no much bigger clone lies one nucleotide off. The data stem from a study of early T cells in non-severe SARS-CoV-2 infection (dated by TCRdb to the early 2020s). Concerning the study at large: Because TCR sequencing was done on bulk RNA from unsorted whole blood, the alpha and beta chains could not be paired. General findings and caveats noted by the study authors: VDJdb matching was skewed toward anti-spike CD8 responses, so virus-specific expansions were likely underestimated and private and CD4 specificities were missed.

Library preparation used 5' RACE. Sequencing was carried out with a NextSeq 500. To correct for sequencing error and PCR bias, the TCR library protocol tagged individual cDNA molecules with unique molecular identifiers. Both TCR alpha and beta chains were sequenced, and tight co-correlation was observed between alpha and beta sequence abundances in each sample. The authors processed their data as follows. Decombinator V4 was used to annotate TCR sequences for V gene, J gene and CDR3. TCRs were defined as expanded if a significant change between any two time points was detected under a Poisson model with p below 0.0001. TCR abundances were normalised to the total number of TCRs sequenced in each sample and reported as counts per million. MAIT TCRs were defined by TRAV1-2 paired with TRAJ12, TRAJ20 or TRAJ33, and iNKT TCRs by TRAV10 paired with TRAJ18. VDJdb, accessed 1 November 2021, was searched for CMV, EBV and SARS-CoV-2 annotated TCRs, excluding TCRs annotated for multiple antigens. TCRdb's own reprocessing of the public reads used fastp at Q25 and MiXCR and kept productive beta chains. Rows matching on CDR3 protein sequence are summarized as one entry with the most common DNA and genes. The V and J calls here are based on TCRdb, not the publication. This sample gives around 60,000 distinct CDR3 sequences in total; 10% to 12% of them show up just once. The ten largest account for 2.9% of the sample.

A case-control design nested within a healthcare worker cohort in London, UK, was used, with weekly nasopharyngeal swab PCR tests and blood sampling performed. Healthcare workers were recruited during the week of the UK lockdown, between 23 and 31 March 2020, and followed weekly for up to about 15 weeks. Reading the germline V gene (reference sequence) gives CDR1 LNHDA and CDR2 SQIVND. V loses 5 bases, J loses 0 bases, and the germline ends lie 19 bases apart. Its CDR3 holds 18 amino acids, cysteine through phenylalanine. Just CDR3 DNA is preserved here, 54 bases in frame from base 1. The rearranged chain carries TRBV19 and TRBJ1-4; perhaps TRBD1 is the D gene, with 5 bases matching. This receptor was obtained from an adult who was a healthcare worker with PCR-confirmed SARS-CoV-2 infection or an uninfected control (not recorded which). The sequences come from whole blood, collected at baseline. The CDR3 has the sequence CASSQGPTTVATNEKLFF. Here is the DNA: TGTGCCAGTAGTCAGGGCCCCACGACGGTTGCAACTAATGAAAAACTGTTTTTT. The CDR3, completed at both ends by the reference TRBV19 and TRBJ1-4 genes, gives the full variable domain DGGITQSPKYLFRKEGQNVTLSCEQNLNHDAMYWYRQDPGQGLRLIYYSQIVNDFQKGDIAEGYSVSREKKESFPLTVTSAQKNPTAFYLCASSQGPTTVATNEKLFFGSGTQLSVL.